The 20 T cell receptor beta chains reported below all come from one sample, sequenced in a study of T cell repertoires in cytomegalovirus infection. TCRdb recomputed calls from the reads with MiXCR, one row per CDR3 protein. The repertoire holds 680,000 or so distinct CDR3 sequences, with around 35% as singletons. Their specific antigens are unknown. The material was cultured PBMCs, obtained from culture after CMV antigen stimulation. The origin of the receptors is a human donor in good health (CMV status not recorded). Some clones in this sample may be carry-over from other donors' samples.

The V and J genes are TRBV7-2 and TRBJ2-7, with D perhaps assigned TRBD1 or TRBD2 (6 bases each). Germline lookup yields CDR1 SGHTA and CDR2 FQGNSA. Trimming pared 4 bases from V and 3 bases from J, leaving 22 bases between. The CDR3 length is 17 residues. The CDR3 sequence: CASSSEGGRSWDYEQYF. The CDR3 nucleotides read TGTGCCAGCAGCTCAGAGGGGGGCCGTAGCTGGGACTACGAGCAGTACTTC. The full variable domain, completed using reference TRBV7-2 and TRBJ2-7, is GAGVSQSPSNKVTEKGKDVELRCDPISGHTALYWYRQSLGQGLEFLIYFQGNSAPDKSGLPSDRFSAERTGGSVSTLTIQRTQQEDSAVYLCASSSEGGRSWDYEQYFGPGTRLTVT.

This clonotype was seen more than once but under ten times. The J gene is TRBJ1-2, the V gene TRBV6-5, with D hard to call. CDR1 is MNHEY, CDR2 SVGAGI, per germline. V lost 8 bases, J lost 0 bases, and 7 bases lay in between. This CDR3 spans 12 amino acids. CDR3 sequence: CASGRPNYGYTF. In DNA, the CDR3 is TGTGCCAGCGGACGGCCTAACTATGGCTACACCTTC.

The chain combines TRBV4-3 with TRBJ2-3, with TRBD1 matching over 7 bases. The CDR3 is made up of 15 amino acids. CDR1 and CDR2 from the germline V gene are LGHNA and YSLEER. Losses at the gene ends were 4 bases for V and 2 bases for J; bases not matched to a gene: 6. This CDR3 is CASSPRDRDTDTQYF. In DNA, the CDR3 is TGCGCCAGCAGCCCCCGGGACAGAGACACAGATACGCAGTATTTT.

This clonotype was seen repeatedly, ten times or more. The chain joins TRBV7-8 to TRBJ2-2; D unresolved. Trimming removed 5 bases at V and 4 bases at J, with 14 bases between. CDR3 size: 15 residues. CDR1 SGHVS and CDR2 FQNEAQ come from the germline V gene. Written as DNA, the CDR3 is TGTGCCAGCAGCCCAGACAAGAGGTTCACCGGGGAGCTGTTTTTT. It specifies CASSPDKRFTGELFF. The full variable domain, in which reference TRBV7-8 and TRBJ2-2 provide the parts outside the CDR3, is GAGVSQSPRYKVAKRGQDVALRCDPISGHVSLFWYQQALGQGPEFLTYFQNEAQLDKSGLPSDRFFAERPEGSVSTLKIQRTQQEDSAVYLCASSPDKRFTGELFFGEGSRLTVL.

This clonotype was picked up a small number of times. This chain uses TRBV19 with TRBJ2-2; a possible D gene is TRBD2 (5 bases). V lost 7 bases and J 1 base, leaving 10 bases between the germline ends. This CDR3 region has 14 residues. CDR1 is LNHDA, CDR2 SQIVND, per germline (reference sequence). The CDR3, as DNA: TGTGCCAGTACCGGAGCGGAGAACACCGGGGAGCTGTTTTTT. This gives the protein CASTGAENTGELFF.

This clonotype was detected only a few times. This chain uses TRBV10-3 with TRBJ1-3; D not resolved. Germline V gene data show CDR1 as ENHRY and CDR2 as SYGVKD. CDR3 length: 15 residues. V lost 0 bases, J lost 0 bases, and 6 bases lay in between. The CDR3 is CAISESVFSGNTIYF. CDR3 coding DNA: TGTGCCATCAGTGAGTCTGTCTTCTCTGGAAACACCATATATTTT.

J is TRBJ2-7 and V is TRBV5-1; D is possibly TRBD2 (5 bases). CDR1 and CDR2 (germline): SGHRS, YFSETQ. The length of the CDR3 is 13 residues. The V end lost 4 bases, the J end lost 3 bases, and 11 bases lay between the germline ends. Here the CDR3 reads CASSQDSNYEQYF. In DNA, the CDR3 is TGCGCCAGCAGCCAGGACTCAAACTACGAGCAGTACTTC.

The CDR3 here is CASSELGTGGDQPQHF. The CDR3 DNA sequence: TGCGCCAGCAGTGAGTTGGGGACAGGGGGCGATCAGCCCCAGCATTTT. The rearrangement joins TRBV10-2 to TRBJ1-5; TRBD1 matches 12 bases. CDR3 size: 16 residues. The ends lost 1 base at V and 5 bases at J; junction bases unmatched: 3. Per the germline V gene, CDR1 is WSHSY and CDR2 is SAAADI.

The chain combines TRBV5-4 with TRBJ1-2; D remains unclear. V dropped 2 bases and J dropped 8 bases, with 13 bases sitting between them. The CDR3 is 13 residues long. The germline V gene has CDR1 SGHNT and CDR2 YYREEE (reference sequence). CDR3 residues: CASSFPGLEGYTF. The CDR3 coding sequence is TGTGCCAGCAGCTTTCCCGGGTTGGAGGGCTACACCTTC.

This clonotype appeared a few times. The rearrangement uses TRBV6-6 and TRBJ1-1, with 7 bases aligning to TRBD1. Germline values: CDR1 MNHNY, CDR2 SVGAGI (reference sequence). The CDR3 consists of 15 residues. The V segment lost 0 bases and the J segment 2 bases; nucleotides outside the gene matches: 3. This CDR3 reads CASSYSGTVNTEAFF. CDR3 sequence (DNA): TGTGCCAGCAGTTACTCCGGGACAGTTAACACTGAAGCTTTCTTT.

This clonotype was counted only a few times. V is TRBV11-2 and J is TRBJ1-1; D is possibly TRBD1 (6 bases). CDR1 is SGHAT and CDR2 is FQNNGV in the germline V gene. CDR3 length equals 16 residues. Between the trimmed V and J ends, which lost 4 bases and 4 bases, there was a span of 19 bases. CDR3 sequence reads: CASSSEGAGVATEAFF. In DNA, the CDR3 is TGTGCCAGCAGCTCAGAGGGTGCAGGGGTGGCCACTGAAGCTTTCTTT.

The chain uses TRBV12-3 or TRBV12-4 and TRBJ1-1; 10 positions agree with TRBD1. The trim removed 9 bases at V and 5 bases at J, leaving 6 bases unmatched. The CDR3 runs 13 residues. The chain's CDR3 is CASAQDRGTEAFF. CDR3 sequence (DNA): TGTGCCAGTGCGCAGGACAGGGGGACTGAAGCTTTCTTT.

This clonotype was observed a few times. The chain has TRBV9 and TRBJ2-1, with 8 bases that match TRBD2. The CDR3 has 15 residues. V shed 4 bases, J shed 7 bases, and the junction held 10 bases outside the gene matches. Germline V gene lookup returns CDR1 SGDLS and CDR2 YYNGEE. CDR3 in DNA: TGTGCCAGCAGCCCCTCCCGGACTAGCAGGAATGAGCAGTTCTTC. Its translation: CASSPSRTSRNEQFF.

This sequence joins TRBV5-6 and TRBJ2-1; D unclear. V shed 3 bases and J shed 5 bases, with 12 bases lying between them. CDR3 size: 14 residues. Germline V CDR1 and CDR2: SGHDT, YYEEEE. The CDR3 is CASSSVNPNNEQFF. The CDR3, as DNA: TGTGCCAGCAGCTCGGTAAATCCTAACAATGAGCAGTTCTTC.

The chain carries TRBV4-1 and TRBJ1-2; D perhaps matches TRBD1 (6 bases). V lost 2 bases, J lost 0 bases, and 13 bases lay in between. This CDR3 spans 16 amino acids. Germline CDR1 and CDR2: MGHRA and YSYEKL. CDR3 DNA: TGCGCCAGCAGCCAACCCTCCAGGGGAACTAACTATGGCTACACCTTC. This gives the protein CASSQPSRGTNYGYTF.

This clonotype was observed a few times. J is TRBJ2-5 and V is TRBV20-1, with D perhaps TRBD1 (6 bases). The CDR3 contains 18 residues. V was trimmed by 5 bases and J by 1 base, leaving 26 bases between them. Germline loops: CDR1 DFQATT, CDR2 SNEGSKA (reference sequence). In DNA form, the CDR3 reads TGCAGTGCTGGCACAGGGAGTGGGGTTTCGGCCAGCCAAGAGACCCAGTACTTC. Protein product: CSAGTGSGVSASQETQYF.

V gene TRBV6-6 combines with J gene TRBJ2-3, with 10 bases that match TRBD2. Germline assignment: CDR1 MNHNY and CDR2 SVGAGI (reference sequence). The CDR3 totals 16 residues. Trimming took 6 bases from V and 5 from J; bases not matched to a gene: 11. The CDR3 region is CASRTPAGGPRDTQYF. The CDR3 region has the DNA TGTGCCAGCAGGACCCCAGCGGGGGGGCCTAGAGATACGCAGTATTTT.

This chain joins TRBV2 and TRBJ2-1; TRBD2 matches 9 bases. The CDR3 length is 18 residues. The germline CDR1 and CDR2 sequences are SNHLY and FYNNEI. V dropped 7 bases and J dropped 0; count of bases not matched to a gene: 13. DNA for the CDR3: TGTGCCAGCAAGACCGGGACTAGCTCCCTAAGCTCCTACAATGAGCAGTTCTTC. It translates to CASKTGTSSLSSYNEQFF.

The V gene is TRBV29-1, the J gene TRBJ1-1; 10 bases line up with TRBD1. The V gene's germline CDR1 is SQVTM and CDR2 ANQGSEA. This CDR3 contains 12 residues. Losses at the gene ends were 6 bases for V and 6 bases for J; bases not matched to a gene: 4. CDR3 protein: CSVGTGAAEAFF. CDR3 nucleotides: TGCAGCGTGGGGACAGGGGCTGCTGAAGCTTTCTTT. The whole variable domain, filled in from reference TRBV29-1 and TRBJ1-1, reads SAVISQKPSRDICQRGTSLTIQCQVDSQVTMMFWYRQQPGQSLTLIATANQGSEATYESGFVIDKFPISRPNLTFSTLTVSNMSPEDSSIYLCSVGTGAAEAFFGQGTRLTVV.

On this clonotype itself: This may arise from a read error, as a much more abundant clone is one base away. The rearrangement uses TRBV11-2 and TRBJ1-1; no clear D. Germline CDR1 SGHAT, CDR2 FQNNGV. The CDR3 contains 14 residues. CDR3 DNA sequence: TGTGCCAGCAGCTTAGATGGGCAGGCACTGATGGCTTACTTT. This gives the protein CASSLDGQALMAYF.